This T cell receptor beta chain comes out of a study of tissue T cells after allogeneic stem cell transplantation. Adult allogeneic hematopoietic cell transplant recipients with steroid-refractory graft-versus-host disease were prospectively enrolled for research autopsy. Libraries were prepared by immunoSEQ multiplex PCR; TCRdb keeps only in-frame clonotypes and omits some of them. The repertoire holds about 4,100 clones, with approximately 78% as singletons. CDR1 is MGHRA and CDR2 is YSYEKL in the germline V gene. The CDR3 runs 16 residues. V lost 2 bases, J lost 0 bases, and 13 bases lay in between.

This clonotype was obtained from a male patient aged 60 or over with steroid-refractory graft-versus-host disease after an allogeneic stem cell transplant. Some T cells may be the graft donor's. The sample was esophageal tissue, taken at autopsy. V usage is TRBV4-1 and J usage is TRBJ2-5; D is ambiguous. In DNA, the CDR3 is TGCGCCAGCAGCCAAAGCCCCGGCAGCCACCAAGAGACCCAGTACTTC. It specifies CASSQSPGSHQETQYF.